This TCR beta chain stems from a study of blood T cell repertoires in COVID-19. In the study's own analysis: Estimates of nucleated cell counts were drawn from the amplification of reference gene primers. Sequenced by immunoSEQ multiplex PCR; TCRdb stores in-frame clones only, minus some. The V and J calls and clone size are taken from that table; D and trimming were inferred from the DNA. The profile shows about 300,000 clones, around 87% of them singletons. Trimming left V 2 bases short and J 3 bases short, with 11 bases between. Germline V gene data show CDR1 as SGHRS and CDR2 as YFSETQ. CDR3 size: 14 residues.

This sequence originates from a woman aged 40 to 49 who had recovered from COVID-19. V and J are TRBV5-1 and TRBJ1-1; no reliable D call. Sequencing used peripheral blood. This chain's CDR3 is CASSFRAADTEAFF. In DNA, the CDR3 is TGCGCCAGCAGCTTCCGAGCGGCCGACACTGAAGCTTTCTTT.